Detailed here is one T cell receptor (beta chain). Per the germline V gene, CDR1 is SGDLS and CDR2 is YYNGEE. Trimming removed 0 bases at V and 3 bases at J, with 6 bases between. There are 14 residues in the CDR3. These data come from a study of blood T cell repertoires in COVID-19. At the level of the study: The origin of the acute and convalescent COVID-19 samples was the United States, Italy and Spain. Sample material is recorded as cDNA or gDNA derived from T cells, B-cell-depleted T cells, or PBMCs.

Methods used by the authors: Reference gene primer amplification gave nucleated cell count estimates. TCRdb's copy holds only in-frame clones and misses some; the assay was immunoSEQ multiplex PCR. Clonal size and the V and J genes are those of that table, whereas D and trimming came from the DNA. This sample has 150,000 or so clones, with roughly four fifths found just once. The receptor comes from a man aged 65 to 79 who had recovered from COVID-19. The chain combines TRBV9 with TRBJ2-2, with no clear D. The sequenced sample was peripheral blood. Here the CDR3 reads CASSVDGYTGELFF. The CDR3, as DNA: TGTGCCAGCAGCGTAGACGGGTACACCGGGGAGCTGTTTTTT.